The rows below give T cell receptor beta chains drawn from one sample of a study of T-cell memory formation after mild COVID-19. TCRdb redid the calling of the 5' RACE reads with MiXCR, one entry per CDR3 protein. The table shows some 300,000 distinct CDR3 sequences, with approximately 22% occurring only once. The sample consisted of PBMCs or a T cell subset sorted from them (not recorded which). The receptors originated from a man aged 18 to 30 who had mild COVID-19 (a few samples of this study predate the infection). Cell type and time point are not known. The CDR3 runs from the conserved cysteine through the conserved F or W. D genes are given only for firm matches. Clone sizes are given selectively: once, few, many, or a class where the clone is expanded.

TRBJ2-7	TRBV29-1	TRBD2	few	TGCAGCGTTGACGGCAGCGGGGGGGCCCTGGGCTCTTACGAGCAGTACTTC	CSVDGSGGALGSYEQYF
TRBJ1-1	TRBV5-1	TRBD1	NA	TGCGCCAGCAGCTTGGGTCCCTCAAACAGGCGACAGGGGAACACTGAAGCTTTCTTT	CASSLGPSNRRQGNTEAFF
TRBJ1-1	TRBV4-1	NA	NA	TGCGCCAGCAGCCAGTCCGGGACAGAAGCTTTCTTT	CASSQSGTEAFF
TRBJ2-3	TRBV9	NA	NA	TGTGCCAGCAGCGTAGGAGTGAGCTCTAGCACAGATACGCAGTATTTT	CASSVGVSSSTDTQYF
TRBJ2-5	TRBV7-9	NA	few	TGTGCCAGCAGCTTAGGATCCAGGCACGGGGAGACCCAGTACTTC	CASSLGSRHGETQYF
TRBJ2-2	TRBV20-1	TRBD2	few	TGCAGTGCTAGAGGACTAGCCAGCACCGGGGAGCTGTTTTTT	CSARGLASTGELFF
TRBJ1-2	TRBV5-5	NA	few	TGTGCCAGCAGCTCCACCTCTGTTTCGGCGGGGGGCTACACCTTC	CASSSTSVSAGGYTF
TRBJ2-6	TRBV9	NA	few	TGTGCCAGCAGCGTAGATAGCTCTGGGGCCAACGTCCTGACTTTC	CASSVDSSGANVLTF
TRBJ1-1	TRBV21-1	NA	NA	TGTGCCAGCAGCAAGTCCGGCAGGACGAACACTGAAGCTTTCTTT	CASSKSGRTNTEAFF
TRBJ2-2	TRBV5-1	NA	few	TGCGCCAGCAGACCGGCGGAGCTGAACACCGGGGAGCTGTTTTTT	CASRPAELNTGELFF
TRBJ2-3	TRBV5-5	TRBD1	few	TGTGCCAGCTCTGAGGACAGGGCCGCCGGAGATACGCAGTATTTT	CASSEDRAAGDTQYF
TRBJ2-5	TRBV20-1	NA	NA	TGCAGTGCTAGAGTAGGGAGCTTTCGTGAGACCCAGTACTTC	CSARVGSFRETQYF
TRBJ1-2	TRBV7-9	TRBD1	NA	TGTGCCAGCAGCCGTATCATGACAGGGGGGAGCGGCTATGGCTACACCTTC	CASSRIMTGGSGYGYTF
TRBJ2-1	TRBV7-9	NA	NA	TGTGCCAGCAGCTTAGAGTCAGCGGGTTACAATGAGCAGTTCTTC	CASSLESAGYNEQFF
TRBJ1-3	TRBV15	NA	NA	TGTGCCACCAGTCCCATAGCTCTCTCTGGAAACACCATATATTTT	CATSPIALSGNTIYF
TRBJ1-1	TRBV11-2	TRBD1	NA	TGTGCCAGCAGCTTAGGGACAGGGCGATACACTGAAGCTTTCTTT	CASSLGTGRYTEAFF
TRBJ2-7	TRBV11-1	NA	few	TGTGCCAGCAGCTTAGGACCCACACTCTACGAGCAGTACTTC	CASSLGPTLYEQYF
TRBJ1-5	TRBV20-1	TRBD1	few	TGCAGTGCTAGAGACATACAGGGGGGGAGCAATCAGCCCCAGCATTTT	CSARDIQGGSNQPQHF
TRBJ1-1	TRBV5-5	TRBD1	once	TGTGCCAGCAGCTTCGCTACAGGGGGCACTGAAGCTTTCTTT	CASSFATGGTEAFF
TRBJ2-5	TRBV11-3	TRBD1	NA	TGTGCCAGCAGCTCGTCCGGGACAGGGGGCTGGGAGACCCAGTACTTC	CASSSSGTGGWETQYF
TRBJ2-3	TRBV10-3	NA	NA	TGTGCCATCAGTGAGTCGGGTACTAGCACAGATACGCAGTATTTT	CAISESGTSTDTQYF
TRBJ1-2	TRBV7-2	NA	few	TGTGCCAGCAGCCGCCGGGGCTCGGTCTATGGCTACACCTTC	CASSRRGSVYGYTF
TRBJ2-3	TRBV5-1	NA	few	TGCGCCAGCAGCATGGAGGGACCAGCAGGAGCAGATACGCAGTATTTT	CASSMEGPAGADTQYF
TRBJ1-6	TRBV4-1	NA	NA	TGCGCCAGCAGCACTGACGCGGAGTATAATTCACCCCTCCACTTT	CASSTDAEYNSPLHF
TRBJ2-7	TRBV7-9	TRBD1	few	TGTGCCAGCAGCTCGGGTCCCGGGACAGGGGCCTACTACGAGCAGTACTTC	CASSSGPGTGAYYEQYF
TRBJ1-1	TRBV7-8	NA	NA	TGTGCCAGCAGCGCGGGGGCGGTGAACACTGAAGCTTTCTTT	CASSAGAVNTEAFF
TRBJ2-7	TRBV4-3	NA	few	TGCGCCAGCAGCCACCAGACAGGACGGTACGAGCAGTACTTC	CASSHQTGRYEQYF
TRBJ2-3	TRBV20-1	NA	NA	TGCAGTGCTAGAGATCGCGCCTTCAGCGATCCTACGCAGTATTTT	CSARDRAFSDPTQYF
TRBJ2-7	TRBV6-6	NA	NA	TGTGCCAGCAGTTACCAGGGACAAATTACCACCTACGAGCAGTACTTC	CASSYQGQITTYEQYF